This T cell receptor beta chain is from a study of T-cell reconstitution after alpha-beta-depleted transplantation in children. Broader study findings: Expanded graft clones numbering several hundred reportedly gave rise to alpha-beta T cells about two months after transplant. Elevated TCRbeta diversity at day 60 was traced, in some patients, to surviving recipient T cells and thymic progenitors.

This clonotype was recorded a few times. What it recognizes is unknown. There are 12 residues in the CDR3. The V gene lost 1 base and the J gene lost 5 bases, with 8 bases spanning the gap. Germline V gene data show CDR1 as DFQATT and CDR2 as SNEGSKA (reference sequence). Unique molecular identifiers were incorporated when the TCRbeta library was constructed. TCRdb re-called the PCR reads with MiXCR, one entry per CDR3 protein. The data hold under 400,000 distinct CDR3 sequences, with 23% observed a single time. V and J are TRBV20-1 and TRBJ2-5; D not resolved. Specimen: PBMCs, mostly from graft donor cells, collected 180 days after TCRalphabeta/CD19-depleted stem cell transplant. This sequence was found in a male patient younger than 18 who had a stem cell transplant for acute lymphoblastic leukemia, so the T cells may come from the graft donor. CDR3 protein: CSARAGVETQYF. CDR3 nucleotides: TGCAGTGCTAGAGCTGGAGTCGAGACCCAGTACTTC.